These 3 T cell receptor beta chains were all obtained from the same sample, sequenced in a study of shared clonotypes between healthy human individuals. Libraries were prepared by immunoSEQ multiplex PCR; TCRdb keeps only in-frame clonotypes and omits some of them. The table shows 1 million to 1.3 million clones, with 78% occurring only once. The material sequenced was memory CD4+ T cells from PBMCs. Subset indicated: CD45RA-negative fraction. The receptor source for this set is a man younger than 30 in good health. Some clones in this sample may be carry-over from other donors' samples.

The chain uses TRBV11-2 and TRBJ2-4, with 8 bases fitting TRBD1. V shed 2 bases, J shed 2 bases, and the junction held 5 bases outside the gene matches. The CDR3 totals 16 residues. Germline V CDR1 and CDR2: SGHAT, FQNNGV. The CDR3 here is CASSLQGAWSKNIQYF. The CDR3 coding sequence is TGTGCCAGCAGCTTACAGGGGGCGTGGTCCAAAAACATTCAGTACTTC.

The CDR3 region is CASSFIRRGDNQPQHF. CDR3 DNA: TGTGCCAGCAGTTTTATCCGGCGAGGGGACAATCAGCCCCAGCATTTT. The rearrangement joins TRBV28 to TRBJ1-5, with D tentatively TRBD1 (5 bases). From germline, CDR1 is MDHEN and CDR2 SYDVKM. The V end lost 3 bases, the J end lost 3 bases, and 15 bases lay between the germline ends. This CDR3 has 16 amino acids.

The CDR3: CASRHRGYEQYF. CDR3 nucleotides: TGTGCCAGCAGACACAGGGGCTACGAGCAGTACTTC. The V and J genes are TRBV28 and TRBJ2-7; 7 nucleotides agree with TRBD1. V trimming: 6 bases; J trimming: 3 bases; junction bases outside the gene matches: 2. This CDR3 is built from 12 residues. Germline V gives CDR1 MDHEN, CDR2 SYDVKM. Together with reference TRBV28 and TRBJ2-7, the CDR3 gives the full variable domain: DVKVTQSSRYLVKRTGEKVFLECVQDMDHENMFWYRQDPGLGLRLIYFSYDVKMKEKGDIPEGYSVSREKKERFSLILESASTNQTSMYLCASRHRGYEQYFGPGTRLTVT.